The TCR beta chain described here comes from a study of immune evolution from preneoplasia to lung adenocarcinoma. Generated by immunoSEQ multiplex PCR, the TCRdb table keeps only in-frame clones and is missing some. The sample gives about 6,300 clones, 60% to 80% of which show up once; 3% is in the top ten. The V segment lost 3 bases and the J segment 4 bases; nucleotides outside the gene matches: 0. This CDR3 region has 14 residues. Germline CDR1 reads LNHDA; CDR2 reads SQIVND (reference sequence). Sample: FFPE minimally invasive lung adenocarcinoma tissue. The sequence came from a person between 55 and 80 years old with lung adenocarcinoma. The chain employs TRBV19 and TRBJ2-1; the match to TRBD2 covers 10 bases. This CDR3 is CASSMGLAYNEQFF. The CDR3 nucleotides are TGTGCCAGTAGTATGGGACTAGCGTACAATGAGCAGTTCTTC.